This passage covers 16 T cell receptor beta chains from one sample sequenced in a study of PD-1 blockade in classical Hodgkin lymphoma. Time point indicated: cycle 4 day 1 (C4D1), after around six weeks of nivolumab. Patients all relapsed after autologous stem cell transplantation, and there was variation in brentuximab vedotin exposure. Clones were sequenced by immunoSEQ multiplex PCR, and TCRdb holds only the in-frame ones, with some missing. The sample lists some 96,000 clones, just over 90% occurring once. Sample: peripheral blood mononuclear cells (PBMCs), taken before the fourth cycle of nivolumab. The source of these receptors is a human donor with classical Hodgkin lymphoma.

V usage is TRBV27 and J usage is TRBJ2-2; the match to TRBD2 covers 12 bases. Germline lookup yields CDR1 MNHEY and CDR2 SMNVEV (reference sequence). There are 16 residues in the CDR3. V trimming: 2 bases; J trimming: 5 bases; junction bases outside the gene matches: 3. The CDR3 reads CASSLVLAGGTGELFF. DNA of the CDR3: TGTGCCAGCAGTTTAGTCCTAGCGGGAGGGACCGGGGAGCTGTTTTTT.

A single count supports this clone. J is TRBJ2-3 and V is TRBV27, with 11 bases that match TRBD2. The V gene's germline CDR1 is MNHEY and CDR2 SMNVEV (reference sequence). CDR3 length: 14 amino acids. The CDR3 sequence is CACWASGRMDTQYF. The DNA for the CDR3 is TGTGCTTGCTGGGCTAGCGGGAGGATGGATACGCAGTATTTT.

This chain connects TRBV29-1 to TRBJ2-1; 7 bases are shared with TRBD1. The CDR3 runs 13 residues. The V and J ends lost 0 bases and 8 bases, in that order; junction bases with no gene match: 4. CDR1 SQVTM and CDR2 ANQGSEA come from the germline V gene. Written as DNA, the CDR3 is TGCAGCGTTGAAGAGGACAGGAAGGATGAGCAGTTCTTC. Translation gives CSVEEDRKDEQFF.

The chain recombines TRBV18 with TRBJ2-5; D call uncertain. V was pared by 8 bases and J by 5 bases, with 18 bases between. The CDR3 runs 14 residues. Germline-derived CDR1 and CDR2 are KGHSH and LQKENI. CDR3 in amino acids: CASTPRPAQETQYF. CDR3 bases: TGTGCCAGCACTCCCCGACCGGCGCAGGAGACCCAGTACTTC.

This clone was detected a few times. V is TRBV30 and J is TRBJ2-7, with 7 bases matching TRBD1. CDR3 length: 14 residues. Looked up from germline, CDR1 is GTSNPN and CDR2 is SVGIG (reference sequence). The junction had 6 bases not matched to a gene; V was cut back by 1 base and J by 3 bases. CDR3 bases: TGTGCCTGGAGTGGGCCGAGGACAGGCTACGAGCAGTACTTC. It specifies CAWSGPRTGYEQYF.

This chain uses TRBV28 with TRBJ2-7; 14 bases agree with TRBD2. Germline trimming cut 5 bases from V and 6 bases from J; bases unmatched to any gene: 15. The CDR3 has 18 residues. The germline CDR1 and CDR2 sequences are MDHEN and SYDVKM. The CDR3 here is CASSPGGLAGVGIFEQYF. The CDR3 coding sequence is TGTGCCAGCAGTCCTGGGGGACTAGCGGGAGTTGGGATTTTCGAGCAGTACTTC.

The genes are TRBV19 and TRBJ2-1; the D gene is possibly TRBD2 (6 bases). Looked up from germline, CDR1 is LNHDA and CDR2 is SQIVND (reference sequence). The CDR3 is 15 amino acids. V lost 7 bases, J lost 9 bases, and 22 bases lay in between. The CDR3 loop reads CASKPRGQRRVEQFF. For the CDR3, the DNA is TGTGCCAGTAAACCTAGGGGTCAGAGGAGGGTTGAGCAGTTCTTC.

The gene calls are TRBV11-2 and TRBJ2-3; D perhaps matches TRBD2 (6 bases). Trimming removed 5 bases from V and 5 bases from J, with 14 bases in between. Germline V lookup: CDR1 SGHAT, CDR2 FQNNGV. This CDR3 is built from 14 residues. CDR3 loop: CASSLGPGVDTQYF. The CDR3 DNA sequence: TGTGCCAGCAGCCTCGGTCCGGGGGTAGATACGCAGTATTTT.

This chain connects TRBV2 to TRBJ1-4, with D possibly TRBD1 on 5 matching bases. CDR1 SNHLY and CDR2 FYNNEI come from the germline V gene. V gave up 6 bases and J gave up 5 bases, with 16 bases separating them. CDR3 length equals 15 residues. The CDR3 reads CASRKTGTDNEKLFF. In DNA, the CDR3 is TGTGCCAGCAGAAAAACTGGGACGGACAATGAAAAACTGTTTTTT.

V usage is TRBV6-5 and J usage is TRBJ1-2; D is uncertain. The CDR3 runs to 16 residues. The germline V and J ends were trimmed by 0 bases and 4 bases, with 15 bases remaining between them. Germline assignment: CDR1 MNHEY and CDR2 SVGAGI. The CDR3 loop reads CASSYSFGSGTYGYTF. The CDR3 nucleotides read TGTGCCAGCAGTTACTCATTCGGGTCGGGAACCTATGGCTACACCTTC.

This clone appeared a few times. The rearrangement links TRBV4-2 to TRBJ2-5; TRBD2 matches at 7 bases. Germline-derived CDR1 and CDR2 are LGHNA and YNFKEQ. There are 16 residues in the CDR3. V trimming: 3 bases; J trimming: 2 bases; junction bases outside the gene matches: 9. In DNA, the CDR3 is TGTGCCAGCAGCCAGGCTCTAACGGGGGGTCAAGAGACCCAGTACTTC. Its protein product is CASSQALTGGQETQYF.

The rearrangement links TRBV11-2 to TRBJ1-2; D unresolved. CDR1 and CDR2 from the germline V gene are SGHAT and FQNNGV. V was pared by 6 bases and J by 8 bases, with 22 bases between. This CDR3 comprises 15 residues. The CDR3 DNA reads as TGTGCCAGCAGGCCCTTACGGGCTCTTGCGGAGGGCTACACCTTC. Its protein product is CASRPLRALAEGYTF.

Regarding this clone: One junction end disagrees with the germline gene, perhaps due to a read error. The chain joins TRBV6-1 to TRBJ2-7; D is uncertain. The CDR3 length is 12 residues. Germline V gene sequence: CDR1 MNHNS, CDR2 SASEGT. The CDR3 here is CASREVSNEQYF. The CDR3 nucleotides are TGTGCCAGCAGGGAAGTAAGCAACGAGCAGTACTTC.

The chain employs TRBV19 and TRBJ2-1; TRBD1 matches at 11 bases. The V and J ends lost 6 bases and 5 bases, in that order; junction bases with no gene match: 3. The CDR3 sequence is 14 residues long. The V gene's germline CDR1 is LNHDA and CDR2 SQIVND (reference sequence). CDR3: CASRRDRGDNEQFF. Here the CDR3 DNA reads TGTGCCAGTAGACGGGACAGGGGGGACAATGAGCAGTTCTTC.

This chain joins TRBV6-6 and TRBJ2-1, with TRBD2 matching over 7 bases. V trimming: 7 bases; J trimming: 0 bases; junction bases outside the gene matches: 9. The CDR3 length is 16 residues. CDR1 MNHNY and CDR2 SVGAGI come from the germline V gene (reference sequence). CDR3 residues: CASMKVGGGSYNEQFF. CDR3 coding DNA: TGTGCCAGCATGAAGGTGGGCGGGGGCTCCTACAATGAGCAGTTCTTC.

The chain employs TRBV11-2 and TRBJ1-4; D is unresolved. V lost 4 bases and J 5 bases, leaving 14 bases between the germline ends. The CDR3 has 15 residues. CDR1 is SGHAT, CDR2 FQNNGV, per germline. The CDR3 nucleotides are TGTGCCAGCAGCTCCGTCGGTTCCCCCAATGAAAAACTGTTTTTT. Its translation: CASSSVGSPNEKLFF.